Detailed here is one T cell receptor beta chain. Its antigen is unidentified. Only in-frame clones appear in the TCRdb table, and some are missing; sequencing was by immunoSEQ multiplex PCR. The table includes 300,000 to 400,000 clones, over 90% detected once. The time point denotes: blood from clinic visit 5 months post-surgery; TSC patient then seizure free. Only cases whose brain tissue showed the highest T cell transcript signatures were sequenced. Pre-surgery treatment included at least one anti-epileptic drug. This sample is part of a study of brain T cells in children with intractable seizures. Study findings and constraints: Absence of clones before surgery may stem from lower sequencing depth.

The sequenced sample was peripheral blood, obtained 4 to 6 months after surgery. The sequence was obtained from a boy under three years old with tuberous sclerosis and intractable seizures.

Here the CDR3 reads CASRIMIGQYGYTF. CDR3 in DNA: TGTGCCAGCAGAATTATGATAGGTCAATATGGCTACACCTTC. J is TRBJ1-2 and V is TRBV6-5; no clear D. This CDR3 comprises 14 residues. Germline-derived CDR1 and CDR2 are MNHEY and SVGAGI. Trimming stripped 6 bases from V and 5 bases from J, with 16 bases between.